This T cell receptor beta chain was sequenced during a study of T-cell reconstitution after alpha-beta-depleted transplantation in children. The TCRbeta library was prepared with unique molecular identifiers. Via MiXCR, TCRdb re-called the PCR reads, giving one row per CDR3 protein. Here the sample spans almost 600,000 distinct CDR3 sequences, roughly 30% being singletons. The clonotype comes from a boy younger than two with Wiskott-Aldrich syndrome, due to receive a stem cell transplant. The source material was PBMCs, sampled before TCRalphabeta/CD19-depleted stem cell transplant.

In nucleotides, the CDR3 is TGTGCCAGCATCGGGGCAGACCGAGGCTACACCTTC. Its translation is CASIGADRGYTF. The chain employs TRBV5-4 and TRBJ1-2; possibly TRBD1 for D (5 bases). In germline, CDR1 is SGHNT, CDR2 YYREEE (reference sequence). The CDR3 covers 12 residues. V was cut by 6 bases and J by 8 bases, with 14 bases left in between.